The next 19 T cell receptor beta chains were all read from a single sample in a study of CD8 T cells in Susac syndrome. RNA amounts of about 0.5 to 1 ug underwent reverse transcription with random hexamers. MiXCR, run by TCRdb on the immunoSEQ multiplex PCR reads, gives a single entry per CDR3 protein. In the table there are about 210,000 distinct CDR3 sequences, about 94% of which are singletons. The specimen sequenced was CD4+ T cells from PBMCs. These receptors all stem from a human donor with Susac syndrome.

This sequence joins TRBV7-2 and TRBJ1-5, with D uncertain. The CDR3 extends over 14 amino acids. V gave up 4 bases and J gave up 0 bases, with 7 bases separating them. Germline V CDR1 and CDR2: SGHTA, FQGNSA. This CDR3 reads CASSSAISNQPQHF. The DNA of the CDR3 is TGTGCCAGCAGCTCCGCCATTAGCAATCAGCCCCAGCATTTT.

V gene TRBV5-6 combines with J gene TRBJ1-2, with 11 bases lining up with TRBD1. The CDR3 has 14 amino acids. CDR1 is SGHDT, CDR2 YYEEEE, per germline. Trimming took 5 bases from V and 7 from J; bases not matched to a gene: 7. The CDR3 DNA reads TGTGCCAGCAGTCGGGACAGGGGGAGATCTGGCTACACCTTC. This gives the protein CASSRDRGRSGYTF.

J is TRBJ1-5 and V is TRBV28; 7 bases are shared with TRBD1. The junction had 6 bases not matched to a gene; V was cut back by 5 bases and J by 2 bases. CDR1 MDHEN and CDR2 SYDVKM come from the germline V gene. The CDR3 length is 15 residues. CDR3 nucleotide sequence: TGTGCCAGCAGTCAGACAGGGCCGGGCAATCAGCCCCAGCATTTT. Translating gives CASSQTGPGNQPQHF.

The J gene is TRBJ2-3, the V gene TRBV27, with 7 bases identical to TRBD1. The CDR3 extends over 15 amino acids. Germline CDR1 MNHEY, CDR2 SMNVEV (reference sequence). V trimming: 0 bases; J trimming: 2 bases; junction bases outside the gene matches: 2. The CDR3 loop is CASSLSTGTTDTQYF. The CDR3 bases are TGTGCCAGCAGTTTATCGACAGGGACCACAGATACGCAGTATTTT.

The chain recombines TRBV14 with TRBJ2-7; 10 bases match TRBD1. CDR1 is SGHDN, CDR2 FVKESK, per germline. The CDR3 totals 15 residues. Unmatched junction bases numbered 5, after V lost 5 bases and J lost 1 base. The CDR3 sequence: CASSSGTGVSYEQYF. In DNA form, the CDR3 reads TGTGCCAGCAGCTCCGGGACAGGGGTTTCCTACGAGCAGTACTTC. Combining the CDR3 with reference TRBV14 and TRBJ2-7 gives the whole variable domain EAGVTQFPSHSVIEKGQTVTLRCDPISGHDNLYWYRRVMGKEIKFLLHFVKESKQDESGMPNNRFLAERTGGTYSTLKVQPAELEDSGVYFCASSSGTGVSYEQYFGPGTRLTVT.

The chain links TRBV20-1 to TRBJ2-1, with TRBD2 matching over 7 bases. The CDR3 sequence is 15 residues long. The junction had 12 bases not matched to a gene; V was cut back by 2 bases and J by 8 bases. In germline, CDR1 is DFQATT, CDR2 SNEGSKA (reference sequence). CDR3 DNA: TGCAGTGCTAGAATGGGCGGGACTATTGTTCATGAGCAGTTCTTC. It is translated as CSARMGGTIVHEQFF.

The gene calls are TRBV5-1 and TRBJ1-6, with TRBD1 as a possible D gene (6 bases). Germline V gives CDR1 SGHRS, CDR2 YFSETQ. Trimming took 3 bases from V and 7 from J, leaving 17 bases between them. CDR3 length: 16 amino acids. The CDR3, as DNA: TGCGCCAGCAGCTCGGCTGGCGGGGGCGGCAATTCACCCCTCCACTTT. Amino acids: CASSSAGGGGNSPLHF.

The chain couples TRBV6-5 to TRBJ1-4; no clear D gene. The CDR3 has 14 amino acids. V lost 0 bases, J lost 8 bases, and 10 bases lay in between. The germline V gene has CDR1 MNHEY and CDR2 SVGAGI. Written as DNA, the CDR3 is TGTGCCAGCAGTTACTCGGACTCTAGGGAAAAACTGTTTTTT. It is translated as CASSYSDSREKLFF.

The V gene is TRBV5-4, the J gene TRBJ1-4, with D perhaps matching TRBD1 (5 bases). The CDR3 sequence is 15 residues long. The germline CDR1 and CDR2 sequences are SGHNT and YYREEE (reference sequence). V lost 4 bases to trimming and J lost 4 bases, with 14 bases between them. CDR3 residues: CASSRLDTSNEKLFF. DNA of the CDR3: TGTGCCAGCAGCCGGTTGGACACCAGTAATGAAAAACTGTTTTTT.

The chain uses TRBV6-6 and TRBJ1-4; 9 bases fit TRBD1. Trimming at V came to 2 bases and at J to 7 bases, leaving 5 bases not matched to a gene. The germline V gene encodes CDR1 MNHNY and CDR2 SVGAGI (reference sequence). This CDR3 spans 15 amino acids. The CDR3 here is CASSYPGTGTEKLFF. The CDR3 nucleotides are TGTGCCAGCAGTTACCCCGGGACAGGGACTGAAAAACTGTTTTTT.

The chain is built from TRBV6-2 or TRBV6-3 and TRBJ2-7; D possibly corresponds to TRBD1 (6 bases). Per the germline V gene, CDR1 is MNHEY and CDR2 is SVGEGT. Trimming pared 6 bases from V and 3 bases from J, leaving 12 bases between. The CDR3 covers 13 residues. CDR3 region: CASSDGQLYEQYF. As DNA, the CDR3 is TGTGCCAGCAGCGACGGACAGCTCTACGAGCAGTACTTC.

The chain recombines TRBV27 with TRBJ1-1, with D maybe TRBD1 (5 bases). Germline loops: CDR1 MNHEY, CDR2 SMNVEV (reference sequence). The CDR3 extends over 16 amino acids. Trimming left V 4 bases short and J 3 bases short, with 18 bases between. CDR3 sequence: CASSSAEGLKDTEAFF. The CDR3 nucleotides are TGTGCCAGCAGTTCCGCCGAGGGACTAAAGGACACTGAAGCTTTCTTT.

The count of this clonotype is one. J is TRBJ1-4 and V is TRBV29-1; TRBD1 matches at 10 bases. V was pared by 7 bases and J by 6 bases, with 5 bases of the junction left unmatched. CDR1 is SQVTM, CDR2 ANQGSEA, per germline. CDR3 length: 13 amino acids. The CDR3 DNA sequence: TGCAGCGCCACGGACAGGGGGGATGAAAAACTGTTTTTT. Translating gives CSATDRGDEKLFF.

This clonotype showed up just once. The chain recombines TRBV7-2 with TRBJ2-7, with TRBD2 as a possible D gene (6 bases). V lost 4 bases and J 3 bases, leaving 13 bases between the germline ends. Germline V CDR1 and CDR2: SGHTA, FQGNSA. The CDR3 is made up of 14 amino acids. The CDR3 DNA sequence: TGTGCCAGCAGCTCGGACTATTTTAGCTACGAGCAGTACTTC. This translates into CASSSDYFSYEQYF.

The J gene is TRBJ1-6, the V gene TRBV20-1, with 9 bases fitting TRBD1. Germline lookup yields CDR1 DFQATT and CDR2 SNEGSKA (reference sequence). The CDR3 runs to 16 residues. V gave up 0 bases and J gave up 9 bases; unmatched junction bases: 9. CDR3 region: CSARDPTGGTSSPLHF. Written as DNA, the CDR3 is TGCAGTGCTAGAGATCCGACAGGGGGGACTAGTTCACCCCTCCACTTT.

The rearrangement uses TRBV20-1 and TRBJ2-1, with 8 bases identical to TRBD1. Trimming took 0 bases from V and 2 from J; bases not matched to a gene: 3. Germline V gene sequence: CDR1 DFQATT, CDR2 SNEGSKA (reference sequence). The CDR3 extends over 15 amino acids. The DNA of the CDR3 is TGCAGTGCTAGAGATCGGGACAGGACCTACAATGAGCAGTTCTTC. It codes for CSARDRDRTYNEQFF.

V usage is TRBV7-8 and J usage is TRBJ2-1; tentatively, D is TRBD1 or TRBD2 (6 bases each). The CDR3 has 15 amino acids. CDR1 SGHVS and CDR2 FQNEAQ come from the germline V gene. The germline V and J ends were trimmed by 5 bases and 7 bases, with 18 bases remaining between them. The chain's CDR3 is CASSTRDITRNEQFF. The CDR3 DNA follows: TGTGCCAGCAGCACGCGGGACATAACTAGGAATGAGCAGTTCTTC.

The V call is TRBV5-4, the J call TRBJ2-4, with a possible D match to TRBD1 (6 bases). The CDR3 is 15 residues long. V shed 3 bases and J shed 9 bases, with 19 bases lying between them. CDR1 is SGHNT, CDR2 YYREEE, per germline (reference sequence). The CDR3 nucleotides are TGTGCCAGCAGCTCTGACCTTGTGGGGGCCGGCATTCAGTACTTC. Translated: CASSSDLVGAGIQYF.

The chain links TRBV12-3 or TRBV12-4 to TRBJ1-1; perhaps TRBD1 as D (6 bases). This CDR3 is 15 amino acids long. V lost 5 bases and J lost 0, with 13 bases in between. CDR3 DNA sequence: TGTGCCAGCAGTCCCCGGACAGCCTTGAACACTGAAGCTTTCTTT. The encoded protein is CASSPRTALNTEAFF.